This TCR beta chain was profiled in a study of patients and donors after allogeneic stem cell transplantation (dated by TCRdb to 2018 to 2021). The library relied on RT-PCR. Reads for this sample came from a NextSeq 550. TCRdb's own reprocessing of the public reads used fastp at Q25 and MiXCR and kept productive beta chains. Every entry covers one CDR3 protein and lists the most common genes and DNA from its rows. The sample has about a million distinct CDR3 sequences on record, 18% of them singletons. Roughly 6.4% of the sample rests with the top ten. This clonotype was seen ten or more times. Its specific antigen is unknown. No qualities accompany the bases; no much larger clone lies one base away. This receptor was identified in a human donor who was either an allogeneic HSCT recipient or a stem cell or donor lymphocyte infusion donor (not recorded which). It is not recorded whose cells these are; they may come from a transplant donor. The sample was blood, either unsorted or a sorted T cell fraction (not recorded which).

The CDR3: CSARSMGGWPYNEQFF. The DNA sequence is as follows: TGCAGTGCTAGATCCATGGGGGGGTGGCCATACAATGAGCAGTTCTTC. Recombination linked TRBV20-1 to TRBJ2-1; TRBD2 aligns with 7 central bases. Spanning cysteine to phenylalanine, the CDR3 consists of 16 amino acids. The read is trimmed to its CDR3 DNA, 48 bases read in frame from base 1. CDR1 and CDR2, per the germline V gene (reference sequence), are DFQATT and SNEGSKA. V is pruned by 2 bases and J by 4 bases, leaving 11 bases of the junction without a gene match.